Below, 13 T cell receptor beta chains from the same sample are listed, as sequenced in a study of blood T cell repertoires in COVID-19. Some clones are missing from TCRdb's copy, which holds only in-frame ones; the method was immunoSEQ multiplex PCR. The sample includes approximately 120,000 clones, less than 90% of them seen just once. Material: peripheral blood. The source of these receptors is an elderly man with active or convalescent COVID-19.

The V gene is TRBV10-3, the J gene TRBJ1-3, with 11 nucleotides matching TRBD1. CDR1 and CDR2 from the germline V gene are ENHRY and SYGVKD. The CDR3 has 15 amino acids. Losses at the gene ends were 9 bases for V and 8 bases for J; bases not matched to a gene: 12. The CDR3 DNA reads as TGTGCCATTCGCACCGGACAGGGGGCTCGGGACACCATATATTTT. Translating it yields CAIRTGQGARDTIYF.

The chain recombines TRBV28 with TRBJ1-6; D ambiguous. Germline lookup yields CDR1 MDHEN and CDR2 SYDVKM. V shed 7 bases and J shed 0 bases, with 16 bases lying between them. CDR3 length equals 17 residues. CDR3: CASNVLRRASYNSPLHF. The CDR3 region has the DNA TGTGCCAGCAACGTTCTCAGGAGGGCCTCCTATAATTCACCCCTCCACTTT.

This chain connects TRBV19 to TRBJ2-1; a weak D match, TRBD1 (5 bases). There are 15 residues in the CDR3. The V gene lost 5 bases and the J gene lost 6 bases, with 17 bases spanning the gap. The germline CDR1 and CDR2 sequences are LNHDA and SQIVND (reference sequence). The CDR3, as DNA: TGTGCCAGTAGTCCACTCATCGGGCAGGGCAATGAGCAGTTCTTC. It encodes CASSPLIGQGNEQFF.

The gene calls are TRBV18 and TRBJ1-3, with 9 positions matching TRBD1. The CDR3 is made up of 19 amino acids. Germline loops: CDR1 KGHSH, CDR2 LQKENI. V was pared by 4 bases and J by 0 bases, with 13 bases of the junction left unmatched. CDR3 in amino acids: CASSRLSDRGLLSGNTIYF. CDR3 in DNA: TGTGCCAGCTCACGCCTTTCGGACAGGGGCCTACTCTCTGGAAACACCATATATTTT.

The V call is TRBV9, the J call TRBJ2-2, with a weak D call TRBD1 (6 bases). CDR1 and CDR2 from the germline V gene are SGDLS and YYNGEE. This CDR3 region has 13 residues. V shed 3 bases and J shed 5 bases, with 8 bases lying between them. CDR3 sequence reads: CASSARGTGELFF. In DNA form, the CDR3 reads TGTGCCAGCAGCGCGAGGGGGACCGGGGAGCTGTTTTTT.

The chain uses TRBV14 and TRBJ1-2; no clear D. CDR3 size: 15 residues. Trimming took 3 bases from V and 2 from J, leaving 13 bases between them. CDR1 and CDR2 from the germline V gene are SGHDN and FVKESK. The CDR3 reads CASSHNPTANYGYTF. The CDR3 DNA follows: TGTGCCAGCAGCCACAACCCCACAGCCAACTATGGCTACACCTTC.

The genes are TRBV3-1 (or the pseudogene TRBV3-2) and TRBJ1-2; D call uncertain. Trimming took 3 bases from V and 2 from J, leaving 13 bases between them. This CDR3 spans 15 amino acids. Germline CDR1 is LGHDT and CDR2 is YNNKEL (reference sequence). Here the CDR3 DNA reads TGTGCCAGCAGCCAGCAGGTGGGTGGCAACTATGGCTACACCTTC. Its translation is CASSQQVGGNYGYTF.

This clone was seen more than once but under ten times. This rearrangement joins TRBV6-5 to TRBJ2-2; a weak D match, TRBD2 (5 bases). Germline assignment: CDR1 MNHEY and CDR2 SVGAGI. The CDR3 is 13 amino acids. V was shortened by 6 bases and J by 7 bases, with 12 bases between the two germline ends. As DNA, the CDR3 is TGTGCCAGCAGGGGGAGTCTCTTCGGGGAGCTGTTTTTT. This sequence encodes CASRGSLFGELFF.

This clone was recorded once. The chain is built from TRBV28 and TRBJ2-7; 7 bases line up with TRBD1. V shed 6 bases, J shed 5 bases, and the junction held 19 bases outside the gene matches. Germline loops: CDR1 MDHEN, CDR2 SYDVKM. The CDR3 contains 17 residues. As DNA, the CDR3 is TGTGCCAGCAGGACGGGGCCAGGGGGACGATGGGGTCACGAGCAGTACTTC. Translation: CASRTGPGGRWGHEQYF.

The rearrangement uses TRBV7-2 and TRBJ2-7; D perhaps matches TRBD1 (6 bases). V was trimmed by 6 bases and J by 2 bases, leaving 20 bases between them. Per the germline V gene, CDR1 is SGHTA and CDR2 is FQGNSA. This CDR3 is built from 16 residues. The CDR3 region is CASRKLPGQLTYEQYF. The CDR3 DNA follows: TGTGCCAGCAGGAAACTCCCGGGACAATTGACCTACGAGCAGTACTTC.

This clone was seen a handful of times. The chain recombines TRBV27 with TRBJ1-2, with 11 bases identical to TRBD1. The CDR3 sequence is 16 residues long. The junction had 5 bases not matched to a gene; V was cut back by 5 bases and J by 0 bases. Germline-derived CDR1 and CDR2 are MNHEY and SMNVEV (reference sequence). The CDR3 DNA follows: TGTGCCAGCAGTCGGACAGGGGGCCAAGCTAACTATGGCTACACCTTC. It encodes CASSRTGGQANYGYTF.

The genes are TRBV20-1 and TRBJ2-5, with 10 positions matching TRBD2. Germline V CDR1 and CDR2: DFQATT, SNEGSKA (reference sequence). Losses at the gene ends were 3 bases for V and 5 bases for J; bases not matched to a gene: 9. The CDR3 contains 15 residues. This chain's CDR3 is CSASTSGALRETQYF. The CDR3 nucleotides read TGCAGTGCTAGTACTAGCGGGGCCCTCCGGGAGACCCAGTACTTC.

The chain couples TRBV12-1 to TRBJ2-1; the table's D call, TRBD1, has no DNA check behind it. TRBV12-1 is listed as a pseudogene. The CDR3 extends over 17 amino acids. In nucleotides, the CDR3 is TGTGCCAGCAGCTCCAGGACAGGCCAAGCTTTAGGGGATGAGCAGTTCTTC. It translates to CASSSRTGQALGDEQFF.